The 24 T cell receptor beta chains in this list originate from one sample, sequenced in a study of blood T cell repertoires in COVID-19 (TCRdb year 2020). Library preparation used the immunoSEQ multiplex PCR assay. Drawn from immuneACCESS, this table holds only the in-frame rearrangements with V and J called that TCRdb kept. Clones are partly lost; checked studies trace under half to an unresolved V gene and leave the rest unexplained. The sample table lists approximately 100,000 clones, around nine tenths of them with a count of one. The leading ten clones occupy around 5.7% of the sample. Sequencing used peripheral blood. The receptors derive from a man aged 65 to 85 with acute or convalescent COVID-19.

The V gene is TRBV3-1 (or the pseudogene TRBV3-2), the J gene TRBJ1-1; TRBD1 matches at 10 bases. The CDR3 totals 12 residues. V lost 9 bases to trimming and J lost 10 bases; unmatched junction nucleotides: 8. Germline CDR1 LGHDT, CDR2 YNNKEL (reference sequence). CDR3 in DNA: TGTGCCAGTCGACAGGGGGCGGGGAGAGCTTTCTTT. It codes for CASRQGAGRAFF.

This sequence joins TRBV30 and TRBJ2-1; D is undetermined. CDR1 is GTSNPN and CDR2 is SVGIG in the germline V gene (reference sequence). The CDR3 is 16 residues long. V was shortened by 3 bases and J by 5 bases, with 20 bases between the two germline ends. The CDR3 loop reads CAWSAATKPLNNEQFF. The DNA for the CDR3 is TGTGCCTGGAGCGCAGCCACTAAGCCCCTTAACAATGAGCAGTTCTTC.

The genes are TRBV29-1 and TRBJ2-1; 12 bases line up with TRBD2. Germline V CDR1 and CDR2: SQVTM, ANQGSEA. The length of the CDR3 is 15 residues. V lost 4 bases and J lost 8; bases outside the gene matches: 9. CDR3 coding DNA: TGCAGCGTTGCCCTACTAGCGGGAGGTTTCTATGAGCAGTTCTTC. Translation gives CSVALLAGGFYEQFF.

This clone showed up just once. The CDR3 nucleotides are TGTGCCAGCAGCTTAGCTGGGACAGTCCTGGGTTCACCCCTCCACTTT. Protein sequence: CASSLAGTVLGSPLHF. The chain employs TRBV11-2 and TRBJ1-6; 7 positions match TRBD1. Trimming at V came to 1 base and at J to 9 bases, leaving 9 bases not matched to a gene. This CDR3 region has 16 residues. The germline V gene encodes CDR1 SGHAT and CDR2 FQNNGV.

The V call is TRBV27, the J call TRBJ1-2; D perhaps matches TRBD1 (6 bases). Trimming left V 6 bases short and J 3 bases short, with 11 bases between. The germline gives CDR1 MNHEY, CDR2 SMNVEV (reference sequence). The CDR3 covers 13 residues. CDR3 sequence reads: CASRLTGDYGYTF. DNA of the CDR3: TGTGCCAGCAGGCTGACAGGAGACTATGGCTACACCTTC.

This clone was picked up many times. The CDR3 here is CASSFAGGMGTEAFF. The CDR3 nucleotides are TGCGCCAGCAGCTTCGCAGGGGGTATGGGAACTGAAGCTTTCTTT. This chain connects TRBV5-1 to TRBJ1-1, with TRBD1 identical over 7 bases. V shed 2 bases and J 5 bases; nucleotides not matched to a gene: 9. From germline, CDR1 is SGHRS and CDR2 YFSETQ. This CDR3 has 15 residues.

CDR3 coding DNA: TGTGTCAGAAGCTTATCCATCAGGGGGCAAGAGACCCAGTACTTC. Protein: CVRSLSIRGQETQYF. The chain couples TRBV7-5 to TRBJ2-5; the table's D call, TRBD1, was not checked against the DNA. TRBV7-5 is deemed a pseudogene. The CDR3 consists of 15 residues.

This rearrangement joins TRBV6-6 to TRBJ1-5, with a tentative D call TRBD1 (5 bases). The CDR3 extends over 13 amino acids. Germline assignment: CDR1 MNHNY and CDR2 SVGAGI (reference sequence). Trimming stripped 7 bases from V and 7 bases from J, with 14 bases between. This CDR3 is CASIKGDGQPQHF. DNA for the CDR3: TGTGCCAGCATTAAAGGGGATGGGCAGCCCCAGCATTTT.

The chain links TRBV19 to TRBJ2-1, with D possibly matching TRBD1 (6 bases). The CDR3 consists of 17 residues. Germline CDR1 is LNHDA and CDR2 is SQIVND (reference sequence). With 2 bases removed from V and 10 bases from J, the gap between germline ends came to 24 bases. CDR3 DNA sequence: TGTGCCAGTAGTATAAACCCTTCCCAGGGCCCCCAGGGGGAGCAGTTCTTC. This sequence encodes CASSINPSQGPQGEQFF. The entire variable domain, with the rest obtained from reference TRBV19 and TRBJ2-1, is as follows: DGGITQSPKYLFRKEGQNVTLSCEQNLNHDAMYWYRQDPGQGLRLIYYSQIVNDFQKGDIAEGYSVSREKKESFPLTVTSAQKNPTAFYLCASSINPSQGPQGEQFFGPGTRLTVL.

V and J are TRBV6-5 and TRBJ2-7; TRBD1 is a possible D gene (5 bases). The CDR3 is 15 amino acids. The V gene lost 0 bases and the J gene lost 2 bases, with 11 bases spanning the gap. Germline V CDR1 and CDR2: MNHEY, SVGAGI. Here the CDR3 reads CASSYSKAGTYEQYF. The CDR3 DNA is TGTGCCAGCAGTTACTCTAAGGCAGGGACCTACGAGCAGTACTTC.

This clone came up a few times. V and J are TRBV6-5 and TRBJ2-3; 12 bases are shared with TRBD2. CDR3 length: 15 residues. Unmatched junction bases numbered 7, after V lost 6 bases and J lost 6 bases. Germline V gives CDR1 MNHEY, CDR2 SVGAGI. CDR3 sequence (DNA): TGTGCCAGCAGCCTAGCGGGAGGGCCTAGGGATACGCAGTATTTT. It translates to CASSLAGGPRDTQYF.

This sequence joins TRBV19 and TRBJ1-6, with 8 bases identical to TRBD1. This CDR3 spans 13 amino acids. With 8 bases clipped from V and 8 bases from J, the junction kept 5 bases outside the gene matches. Germline lookup yields CDR1 LNHDA and CDR2 SQIVND (reference sequence). The CDR3 DNA sequence: TGTGCCAGTGGACAGGGTATATATTCACCCCTCCACTTT. Translation: CASGQGIYSPLHF.

This clone was seen a few times. As DNA, the CDR3 is TGTGCCAGCAGCTCCTATCGAGTCCCCTCTTCAGATACGCAGTATTTT. Its protein is CASSSYRVPSSDTQYF. V is TRBV7-9 and J is TRBJ2-3; D gene ambiguous. Trimming stripped 4 bases from V and 4 bases from J, with 18 bases between. Germline CDR1 and CDR2: SEHNR and FQNEAQ (reference sequence). There are 16 residues in the CDR3. The full variable domain, completed using reference TRBV7-9 and TRBJ2-3, is DTGVSQNPRHKITKRGQNVTFRCDPISEHNRLYWYRQTLGQGPEFLTYFQNEAQLEKSRLLSDRFSAERPKGSFSTLEIQRTEQGDSAMYLCASSSYRVPSSDTQYFGPGTRLTVL.

The J gene is TRBJ1-6, the V gene TRBV6-5, with a weak D call TRBD1 (5 bases). The germline gives CDR1 MNHEY, CDR2 SVGAGI. V dropped 0 bases and J dropped 15 bases, with 12 bases sitting between them. The CDR3 has 13 residues. In DNA form, the CDR3 reads TGTGCCAGCAGTTACTCGGGACGGGAGGTCCTCCACTTT. Its translation is CASSYSGREVLHF.

The V and J genes are TRBV28 and TRBJ1-1; possible D gene TRBD1, 5 bases. Trimming pared 2 bases from V and 10 bases from J, leaving 14 bases between. Germline CDR1 MDHEN, CDR2 SYDVKM. The CDR3 consists of 13 residues. CDR3 DNA sequence: TGTGCCAGCAGTTTACTGGACCCCGGGGGAGCTTTCTTT. The encoded protein is CASSLLDPGGAFF.

The table lists this clone with a count of one. The chain has TRBV11-2 and TRBJ1-1; a weak D match, TRBD1 (6 bases). Germline V gives CDR1 SGHAT, CDR2 FQNNGV. This CDR3 spans 16 amino acids. V was pared by 0 bases and J by 4 bases, with 15 bases between. CDR3 residues: CASSLDTGGRSTEAFF. The CDR3 nucleotides are TGTGCCAGCAGCTTAGATACGGGGGGGCGAAGCACTGAAGCTTTCTTT.

V is TRBV20-1 and J is TRBJ2-4; TRBD1 matches 9 bases. The CDR3 consists of 11 residues. The V segment lost 5 bases and the J segment 14 bases; nucleotides outside the gene matches: 7. In germline, CDR1 is DFQATT, CDR2 SNEGSKA (reference sequence). The CDR3 sequence is CSADDRGIKYF. The CDR3 bases are TGCAGTGCTGACGACAGGGGGATAAAGTACTTC.

The chain joins TRBV6-1 to TRBJ1-6; D unclear. Germline CDR1 MNHNS, CDR2 SASEGT. V was pared by 0 bases and J by 9 bases, with 6 bases between. This CDR3 region has 13 residues. The chain's CDR3 is CASSEARSSPLHF. The CDR3 nucleotides are TGTGCCAGCAGTGAAGCAAGGAGTTCACCCCTCCACTTT.

The chain has TRBV30 and TRBJ2-7, with a weak D call TRBD2 (5 bases). Germline lookup yields CDR1 GTSNPN and CDR2 SVGIG (reference sequence). The CDR3 spans 12 residues. Trimming took 0 bases from V and 5 from J, leaving 8 bases between them. CDR3 coding DNA: TGTGCCTGGAGTGTACTAGGCAACGAGCAGTACTTC. Translating it yields CAWSVLGNEQYF.

The rearrangement joins TRBV5-4 to TRBJ2-1; 9 bases match TRBD2. The CDR3 is made up of 17 amino acids. Per the germline V gene, CDR1 is SGHNT and CDR2 is YYREEE (reference sequence). The V gene end was trimmed by 5 bases and the J gene end by 7 bases; junction bases not matched to a gene: 16. CDR3 DNA: TGTGCCAGCAGTGCGGGGGGGGCCCTAGCGGGAATGAATGAGCAGTTCTTC. Its translation: CASSAGGALAGMNEQFF.

V gene TRBV6-5 combines with J gene TRBJ1-3, with 9 bases lining up with TRBD1. The length of the CDR3 is 15 residues. Per the germline V gene, CDR1 is MNHEY and CDR2 is SVGAGI. With 6 bases clipped from V and 3 bases from J, the junction kept 6 bases outside the gene matches. The CDR3 reads CASRITGGSGNTIYF. CDR3 coding DNA: TGTGCCAGCAGAATAACAGGGGGCAGTGGAAACACCATATATTTT.

The J gene is TRBJ2-7, the V gene TRBV4-3, with 8 bases lining up with TRBD1. The trim removed 0 bases at V and 5 bases at J, leaving 12 bases unmatched. Germline V gene lookup returns CDR1 LGHNA and CDR2 YSLEER. This CDR3 spans 17 amino acids. In DNA, the CDR3 is TGCGCCAGCAGCCAAGATAGGGGCGGACAGGGTCGGCACGAGCAGTACTTC. Its translation is CASSQDRGGQGRHEQYF.

CDR3: CASSKIQVSGNTIYF. The DNA for the CDR3 is TGTGCCAGCAGTAAAATCCAGGTCTCGGGAAACACCATATATTTT. The rearrangement uses TRBV7-9 and TRBJ1-3; no clear D gene. Germline assignment: CDR1 SEHNR and CDR2 FQNEAQ (reference sequence). CDR3 length equals 15 residues. Trimming left V 6 bases short and J 4 bases short, with 16 bases between.

The V and J genes are TRBV7-8 and TRBJ1-5, with 8 bases fitting TRBD1. The junction had 14 bases not matched to a gene; V was cut back by 5 bases and J by 5 bases. CDR1 is SGHVS and CDR2 is FQNEAQ in the germline V gene. This CDR3 comprises 17 residues. CDR3 protein: CASSPQLGTGFDQPQHF. The CDR3, as DNA: TGTGCCAGCAGCCCACAACTCGGGACAGGCTTCGATCAGCCCCAGCATTTT.